Presented here are 2 T cell receptor beta chains from one specimen sequenced in a study of T cells in Graves' hyperthyroidism and ophthalmopathy. Amplified TCR beta CDR3 regions derived from RNA transcripts. HTBI primers were employed in a first-round RT-PCR of the TCR CDR3. In TCRdb, the multiplex PCR reads were re-called with MiXCR into one record per CDR3 protein. This table has 310,000 or so distinct CDR3 sequences, about 18% appearing once. The sequenced sample consisted of blood. All receptors derive from a woman in her sixties or seventies with Graves' ophthalmopathy.

This clonotype was seen repeatedly, ten times or more. The chain combines TRBV5-1 with TRBJ2-5; D possibly corresponds to TRBD2 (6 bases). This CDR3 region has 15 residues. V lost 0 bases and J lost 3, with 12 bases in between. Germline V gene data show CDR1 as SGHRS and CDR2 as YFSETQ. CDR3 DNA: TGCGCCAGCAGCTTGGTGGCTAGCGCCGAAGAGACCCAGTACTTC. The encoded protein is CASSLVASAEETQYF.

This sequence joins TRBV9 and TRBJ1-3; no firm D call. Germline-derived CDR1 and CDR2 are SGDLS and YYNGEE. Trimming took off 7 bases at V and 2 bases at J, with 7 bases between the two ends. This CDR3 region has 12 residues. The CDR3 spells CASGETGNTIYF. The CDR3 coding sequence is TGTGCCAGCGGGGAGACTGGAAACACCATATATTTT.